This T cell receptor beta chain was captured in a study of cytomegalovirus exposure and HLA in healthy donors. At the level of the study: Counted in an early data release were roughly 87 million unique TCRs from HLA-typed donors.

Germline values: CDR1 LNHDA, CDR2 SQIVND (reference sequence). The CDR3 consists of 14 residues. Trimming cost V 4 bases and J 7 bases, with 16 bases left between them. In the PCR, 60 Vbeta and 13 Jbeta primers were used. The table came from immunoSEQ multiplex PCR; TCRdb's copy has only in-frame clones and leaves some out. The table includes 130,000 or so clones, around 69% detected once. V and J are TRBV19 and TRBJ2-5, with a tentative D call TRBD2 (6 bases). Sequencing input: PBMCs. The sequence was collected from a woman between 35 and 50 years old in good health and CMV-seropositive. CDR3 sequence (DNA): TGTGCCAGTAGTAGTCGGGACTTCCAGGGGACCCAGTACTTC. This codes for CASSSRDFQGTQYF.